A selection of T cell receptor beta chains follows, all from one sample in a study of T cell repertoires in cytomegalovirus infection. TCRdb fed the reads into MiXCR, producing one record per CDR3 protein. The sample yields around 450,000 distinct CDR3 sequences, roughly a third seen once. The specimen was PBMCs. Source of these receptors: a human donor in good health (CMV status not recorded). Some clones in this sample may be carry-over from other donors' samples. CDR3s include the opening cysteine and the closing phenylalanine or tryptophan. D genes are given only for firm matches. Clone size is given for some rows only: seen once, a few or many times, or a class if the clone is expanded.

TRBV6-6	TRBJ2-7	TRBD2	once	15	TGTGCCAGCAGTCTCTCCCGACGGGGGGACTACGAGCAGTACTTC	CASSLSRRGDYEQYF
TRBV6-2/TRBV6-3	TRBJ1-1	-	few	12	TGTGCCAGCGGCCTTCGGGGCCTCCGGGCTTTCTTT	CASGLRGLRAFF
TRBV10-3	TRBJ2-3	TRBD2	few	15	TGTGCCATCAGCCCAGCGGGGGGAGCGACAGATACGCAGTATTTT	CAISPAGGATDTQYF
TRBV20-1	TRBJ2-7	-	-	13	TGCAGTGCTAGAAGCTGGCAGGAAGTCGAGCAGTACTTC	CSARSWQEVEQYF
TRBV11-2	TRBJ2-3	TRBD1	few	20	TGTGCCAGCAGCCCCGAAGACAGGGTGGGGACAATCCATAGCACAGATACGCAGTATTTT	CASSPEDRVGTIHSTDTQYF
TRBV12-3/TRBV12-4	TRBJ2-3	-	few	13	TGTGCCAGCAGTTCACCCGTACTGGATACGCAGTATTTT	CASSSPVLDTQYF
TRBV7-2	TRBJ2-3	-	many	17	TGTGCCAGCAGCTTAGCGGGTCTGGCGGCCGGCCTACGTACGCAGTATTTT	CASSLAGLAAGLRTQYF
TRBV7-2	TRBJ2-7	-	-	12	TGTGCCAGCCGCCCACTGGGTCTCGACCATTACTTC	CASRPLGLDHYF
TRBV12-3/TRBV12-4	TRBJ1-2	TRBD1	few	13	TGTGCCAGCAGTTACGACAGGGGGCGCCTAGGTACCTTC	CASSYDRGRLGTF
TRBV6-1	TRBJ2-7	TRBD2	few	12	TGTGCCAGCAGTGGAGGTGGACTAGCAAGGTACTTC	CASSGGGLARYF
TRBV4-3	TRBJ1-3	-	-	15	TGCGCCAGCAGCCAAGCCCTCACCTCCGGAAACACCATCTATTTT	CASSQALTSGNTIYF
TRBV20-1	TRBJ1-5	-	-	14	TGCAGTGCTAGAGGCCGGGGGGTACATCAGCCCCAGCATTTT	CSARGRGVHQPQHF
TRBV7-2	TRBJ2-2	-	many	15	TGTGCCAGCAGCCCGGATCCTAGGAACACCGGGGAGCTGTTTTTT	CASSPDPRNTGELFF
TRBV14	TRBJ2-5	-	-	15	TGTGCCAGCAGCACTATTGACGGACGCCGAGAGACCCAGTACTTC	CASSTIDGRRETQYF
TRBV7-8	TRBJ2-1	TRBD1	-	15	TGTGCCAGCAGCTTGGGGGACAGGACCTACAATGAGCAGTTCTTC	CASSLGDRTYNEQFF
TRBV7-2	TRBJ1-6	TRBD1	many	18	TGTGCCAGCAGCTTAGCCCGACAGGGGAGCTCCTATAATTCACCCCTCCACTTT	CASSLARQGSSYNSPLHF
TRBV5-1	TRBJ2-7	-	-	15	TGCGACAGCAGCCCTGGGGCCCGGGTCACCTACGAGCAGTACTTC	CDSSPGARVTYEQYF